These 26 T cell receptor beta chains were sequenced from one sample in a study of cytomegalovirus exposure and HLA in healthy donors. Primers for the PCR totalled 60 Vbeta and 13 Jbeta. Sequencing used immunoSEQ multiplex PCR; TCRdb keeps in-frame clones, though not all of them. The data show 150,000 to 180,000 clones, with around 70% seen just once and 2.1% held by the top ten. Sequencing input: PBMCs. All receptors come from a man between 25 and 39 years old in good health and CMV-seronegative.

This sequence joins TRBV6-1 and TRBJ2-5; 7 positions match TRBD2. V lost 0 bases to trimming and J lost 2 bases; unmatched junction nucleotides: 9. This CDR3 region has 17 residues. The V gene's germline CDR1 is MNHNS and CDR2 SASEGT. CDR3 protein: CASSEARGRGFQETQYF. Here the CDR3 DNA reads TGTGCCAGCAGTGAAGCGCGAGGGCGGGGGTTTCAAGAGACCCAGTACTTC.

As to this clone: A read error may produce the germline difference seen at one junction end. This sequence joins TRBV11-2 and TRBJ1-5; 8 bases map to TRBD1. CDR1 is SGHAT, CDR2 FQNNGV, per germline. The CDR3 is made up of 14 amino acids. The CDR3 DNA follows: TGTGCCAGCAGCTTGGGACAGGTTAATCAGCCCCAGAATTTT. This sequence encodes CASSLGQVNQPQNF.

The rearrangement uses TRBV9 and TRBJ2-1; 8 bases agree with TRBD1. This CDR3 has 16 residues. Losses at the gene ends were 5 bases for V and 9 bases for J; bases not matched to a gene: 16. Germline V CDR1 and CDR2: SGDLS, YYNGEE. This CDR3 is CASRPHTGGTIIEQFF. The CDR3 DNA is TGTGCCAGCAGACCACATACAGGGGGGACCATTATTGAGCAGTTCTTC.

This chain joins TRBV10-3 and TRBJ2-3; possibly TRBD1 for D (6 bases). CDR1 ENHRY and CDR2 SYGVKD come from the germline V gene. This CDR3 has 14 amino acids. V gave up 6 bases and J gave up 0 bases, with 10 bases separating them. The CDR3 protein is CAIRQDRSTDTQYF. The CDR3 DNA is TGTGCCATCAGACAGGACAGAAGCACAGATACGCAGTATTTT.

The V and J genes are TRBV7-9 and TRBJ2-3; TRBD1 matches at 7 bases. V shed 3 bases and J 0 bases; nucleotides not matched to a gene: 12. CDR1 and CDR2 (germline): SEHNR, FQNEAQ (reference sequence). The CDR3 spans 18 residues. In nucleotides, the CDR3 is TGTGCCAGCAGCTTCGGACAGGACATGGTCGATAGCACAGATACGCAGTATTTT. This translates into CASSFGQDMVDSTDTQYF.

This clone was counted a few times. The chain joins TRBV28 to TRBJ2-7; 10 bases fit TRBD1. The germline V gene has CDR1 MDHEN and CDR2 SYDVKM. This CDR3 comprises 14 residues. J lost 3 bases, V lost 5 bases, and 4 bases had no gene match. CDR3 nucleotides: TGTGCCAGCAGTCTCGACAGGGGGCGCTACGAGCAGTACTTC. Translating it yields CASSLDRGRYEQYF.

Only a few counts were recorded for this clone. The CDR3 loop reads CSGPGRSDSPLHF. The DNA for the CDR3 is TGCAGCGGTCCAGGGAGGTCCGATTCACCCCTCCACTTT. J is TRBJ1-6 and V is TRBV29-1; D is perhaps TRBD1 (5 bases). The CDR3 runs to 13 residues. Trimming took 7 bases from V and 8 from J, leaving 15 bases between them. CDR1 and CDR2 from the germline V gene are SQVTM and ANQGSEA.

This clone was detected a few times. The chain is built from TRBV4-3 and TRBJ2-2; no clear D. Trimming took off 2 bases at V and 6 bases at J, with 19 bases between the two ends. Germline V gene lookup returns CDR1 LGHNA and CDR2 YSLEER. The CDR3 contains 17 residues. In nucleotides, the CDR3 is TGCGCCAGCAGCCAAAAGGTGACGACGAATACAGCCGGGGAGCTGTTTTTT. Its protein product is CASSQKVTTNTAGELFF.

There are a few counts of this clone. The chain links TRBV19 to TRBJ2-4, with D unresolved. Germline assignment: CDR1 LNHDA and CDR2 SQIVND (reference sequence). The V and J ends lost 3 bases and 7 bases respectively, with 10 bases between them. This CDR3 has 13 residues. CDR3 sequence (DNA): TGTGCCAGTAGTATCACCCCCCGGAACATTCAGTACTTC. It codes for CASSITPRNIQYF.

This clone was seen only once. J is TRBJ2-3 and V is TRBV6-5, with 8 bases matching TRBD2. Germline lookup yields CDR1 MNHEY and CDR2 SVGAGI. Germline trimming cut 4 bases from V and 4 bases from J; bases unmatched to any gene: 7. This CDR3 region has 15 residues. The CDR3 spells CASSFGTSRADTQYF. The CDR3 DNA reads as TGTGCCAGCAGTTTCGGGACTAGTAGGGCAGATACGCAGTATTTT.

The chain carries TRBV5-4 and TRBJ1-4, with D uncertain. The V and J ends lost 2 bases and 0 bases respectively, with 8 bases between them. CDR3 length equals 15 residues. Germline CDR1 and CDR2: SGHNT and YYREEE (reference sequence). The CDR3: CASSLLIPTNEKLFF. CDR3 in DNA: TGTGCCAGCAGCTTACTGATTCCAACTAATGAAAAACTGTTTTTT.

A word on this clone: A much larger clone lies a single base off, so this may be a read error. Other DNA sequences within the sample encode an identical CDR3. The CDR3: CASSLTANTEAFF. CDR3 bases: TGTGCCAGCAGCTTAACGGCGAACACTGAAGCTTTCTTT. The chain has TRBV7-3 and TRBJ1-1, with D unresolved. With 0 bases removed from V and 1 base from J, the gap between germline ends came to 3 bases. Germline V CDR1 and CDR2: SGHTA, FQGTGA. The CDR3 length is 13 residues.

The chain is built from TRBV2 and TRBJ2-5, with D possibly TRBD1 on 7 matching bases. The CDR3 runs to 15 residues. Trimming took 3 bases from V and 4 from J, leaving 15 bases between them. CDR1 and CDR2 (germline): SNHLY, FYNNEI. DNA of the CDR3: TGTGCCAGCAGTGATAGGGGGCCGGGAGTAGAGACCCAGTACTTC. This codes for CASSDRGPGVETQYF. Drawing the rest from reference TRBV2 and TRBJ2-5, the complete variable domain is EPEVTQTPSHQVTQMGQEVILRCVPISNHLYFYWYRQILGQKVEFLVSFYNNEISEKSEIFDDQFSVERPDGSNFTLKIRSTKLEDSAMYFCASSDRGPGVETQYFGPGTRLLVL.

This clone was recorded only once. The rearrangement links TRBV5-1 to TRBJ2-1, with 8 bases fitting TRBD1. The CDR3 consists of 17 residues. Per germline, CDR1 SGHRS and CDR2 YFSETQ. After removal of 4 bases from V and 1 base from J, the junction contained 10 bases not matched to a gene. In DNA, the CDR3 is TGCGCCAGCAGCCCAACCGACGGACAGGGATCCTACAATGAGCAGTTCTTC. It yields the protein CASSPTDGQGSYNEQFF. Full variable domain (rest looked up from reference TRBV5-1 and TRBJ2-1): KAGVTQTPRYLIKTRGQQVTLSCSPISGHRSVSWYQQTPGQGLQFLFEYFSETQRNKGNFPGRFSGRQFSNSRSEMNVSTLELGDSALYLCASSPTDGQGSYNEQFFGPGTRLTVL.

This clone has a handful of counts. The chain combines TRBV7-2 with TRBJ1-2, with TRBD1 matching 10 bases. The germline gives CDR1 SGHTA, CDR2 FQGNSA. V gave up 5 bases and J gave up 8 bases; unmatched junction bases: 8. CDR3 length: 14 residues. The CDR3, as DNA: TGTGCCAGCAGCAGCGGGACAGGGGATTGGGGCTACACCTTC. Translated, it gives CASSSGTGDWGYTF.

CDR3: CASSNLPSAAPNTGELFF. Here the CDR3 DNA reads TGTGCCAGCAGTAACCTCCCGAGCGCGGCCCCGAACACCGGGGAGCTGTTTTTT. The rearrangement uses TRBV27 and TRBJ2-2, with D hard to call. The CDR3 loop spans 18 amino acids. Germline-derived CDR1 and CDR2 are MNHEY and SMNVEV (reference sequence). Trimming stripped 5 bases from V and 0 bases from J, with 19 bases between.

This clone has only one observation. The CDR3 region is CASSIRGSEEQFF. In DNA form, the CDR3 reads TGTGCCAGTAGTATACGAGGCAGCGAGGAGCAGTTCTTC. The chain uses TRBV19 and TRBJ2-1; D gene unclear. CDR1 is LNHDA, CDR2 SQIVND, per germline (reference sequence). V lost 2 bases and J 10 bases, leaving 12 bases between the germline ends. The CDR3 is 13 amino acids.

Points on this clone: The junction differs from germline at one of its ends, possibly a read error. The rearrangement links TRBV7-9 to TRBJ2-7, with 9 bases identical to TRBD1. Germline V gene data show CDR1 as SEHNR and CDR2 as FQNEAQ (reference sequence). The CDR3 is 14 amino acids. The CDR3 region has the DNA TGTGCCAGCAGCGTCAGTTTACAGGGGGCGTCTTTGGACTTC. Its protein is CASSVSLQGASLDF. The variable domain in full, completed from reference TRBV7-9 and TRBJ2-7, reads DTGVSQNPRHKITKRGQNVTFRCDPISEHNRLYWYRQTLGQGPEFLTYFQNEAQLEKSRLLSDRFSAERPKGSFSTLEIQRTEQGDSAMYLCASSVSLQGASLDFGPGTRLTVT.

This CDR3 is CASSLSLDRGSTGELFF. In DNA, the CDR3 is TGTGCCAGCAGCCTAAGTCTGGACAGGGGTAGCACCGGGGAGCTGTTTTTT. The V and J genes are TRBV4-2 and TRBJ2-2, with 9 bases that match TRBD1. Germline values: CDR1 LGHNA, CDR2 YNFKEQ. The V and J ends lost 4 bases and 4 bases, in that order; junction bases with no gene match: 10. This CDR3 is built from 17 residues.

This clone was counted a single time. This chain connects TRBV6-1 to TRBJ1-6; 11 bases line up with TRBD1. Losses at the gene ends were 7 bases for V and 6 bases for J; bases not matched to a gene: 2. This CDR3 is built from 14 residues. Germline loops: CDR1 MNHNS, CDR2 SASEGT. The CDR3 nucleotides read TGTGCCAGCATTGGGACAGGGGGTAATTCACCCCTCCACTTT. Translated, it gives CASIGTGGNSPLHF.

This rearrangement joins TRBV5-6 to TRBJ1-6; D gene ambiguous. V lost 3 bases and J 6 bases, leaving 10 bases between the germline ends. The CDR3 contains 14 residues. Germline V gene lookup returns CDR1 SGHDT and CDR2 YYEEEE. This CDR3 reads CASSSSGANSPLHF. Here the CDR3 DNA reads TGTGCCAGCAGCTCTTCAGGCGCTAATTCACCCCTCCACTTT. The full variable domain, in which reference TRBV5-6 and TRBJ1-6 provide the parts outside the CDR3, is DAGVTQSPTHLIKTRGQQVTLRCSPKSGHDTVSWYQQALGQGPQFIFQYYEEEERQRGNFPDRFSGHQFPNYSSELNVNALLLGDSALYLCASSSSGANSPLHFGNGTRLTVT.

The CDR3, as DNA: TGTGCCAGTAGTATACGTACAGGGCCAAATGAGCAGTTCTTC. Its translation is CASSIRTGPNEQFF. This rearrangement joins TRBV19 to TRBJ2-1, with a tentative D call TRBD1 (6 bases). V shed 2 bases and J shed 7 bases, with 12 bases lying between them. Germline assignment: CDR1 LNHDA and CDR2 SQIVND (reference sequence). The CDR3 runs 14 residues.

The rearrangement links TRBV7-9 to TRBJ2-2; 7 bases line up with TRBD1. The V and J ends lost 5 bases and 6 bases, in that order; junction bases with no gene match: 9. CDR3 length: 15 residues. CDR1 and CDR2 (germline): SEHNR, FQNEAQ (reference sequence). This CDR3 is CASSLRTGGAGELFF. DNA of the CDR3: TGTGCCAGCAGCCTAAGGACAGGCGGCGCCGGGGAGCTGTTTTTT.

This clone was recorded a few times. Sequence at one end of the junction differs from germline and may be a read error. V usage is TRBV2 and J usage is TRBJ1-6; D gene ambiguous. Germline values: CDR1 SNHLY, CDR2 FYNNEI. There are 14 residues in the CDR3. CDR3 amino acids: CASMYSSYNSPLNF. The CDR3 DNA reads TGTGCCAGCATGTATAGCTCCTATAATTCACCCCTCAACTTT.

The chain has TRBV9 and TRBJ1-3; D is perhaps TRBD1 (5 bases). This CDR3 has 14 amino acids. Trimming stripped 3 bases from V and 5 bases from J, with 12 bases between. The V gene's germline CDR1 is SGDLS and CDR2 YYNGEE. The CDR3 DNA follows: TGTGCCAGCAGCGCGACAGATCCAAGAAACACCATATATTTT. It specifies CASSATDPRNTIYF.

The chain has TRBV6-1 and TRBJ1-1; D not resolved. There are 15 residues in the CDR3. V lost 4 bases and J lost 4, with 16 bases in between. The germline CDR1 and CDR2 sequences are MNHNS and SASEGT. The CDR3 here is CASSGIGRLGTEAFF. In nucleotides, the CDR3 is TGTGCCAGCAGTGGAATAGGGAGACTAGGCACTGAAGCTTTCTTT.